This record covers a single TCR beta chain. What it recognizes is unknown. The data are from a study of blood T cells in healthy people across ages. Findings and limits, study-wide: Unsorted PBMCs blocked a conclusive comparison of naive and antigen-experienced cells.

A sample-barcoded 5' primer and a J-beta primer mix were used in a second PCR of about 7 to 12 cycles. TCRdb analysed the 5' RACE reads with MiXCR anew, one entry per CDR3 protein. The sample records 1.2 million to 1.5 million distinct CDR3 sequences, 45% to 70% being singletons. The CDR3 consists of 12 residues. Germline V gene data show CDR1 as SEHNR and CDR2 as FQNEAQ (reference sequence). Trimming took 3 bases from V and 7 from J, leaving 8 bases between them. Input material: blood. The sequence came from a man younger than 35 in good health. V is TRBV7-9 and J is TRBJ2-3; D possibly corresponds to TRBD2 (6 bases). The CDR3, as DNA: TGTGCCAGCAGCTTGGGGGACTATACGCAGTATTTT. It encodes CASSLGDYTQYF.